The entry below gives a single T cell receptor beta chain sequence along with its context. This entry is derived from a study of blood T cell repertoires in COVID-19. Data came from immunoSEQ multiplex PCR; TCRdb stores just in-frame clones and leaves some out. The data contain about 140,000 clones, 60% to 85% of them singletons. Sequencing used peripheral blood. This TCR derives from a middle-aged man with acute or convalescent COVID-19.

In DNA, the CDR3 is TGTGCCAGCAGTTACCGGGACAGCGAGCAGTACTTC. Its translation is CASSYRDSEQYF. V usage is TRBV6-5 and J usage is TRBJ2-7; TRBD1 aligns across 7 bases. The germline V gene has CDR1 MNHEY and CDR2 SVGAGI. Germline trimming cut 2 bases from V and 6 bases from J; bases unmatched to any gene: 1. This CDR3 is 12 amino acids long.